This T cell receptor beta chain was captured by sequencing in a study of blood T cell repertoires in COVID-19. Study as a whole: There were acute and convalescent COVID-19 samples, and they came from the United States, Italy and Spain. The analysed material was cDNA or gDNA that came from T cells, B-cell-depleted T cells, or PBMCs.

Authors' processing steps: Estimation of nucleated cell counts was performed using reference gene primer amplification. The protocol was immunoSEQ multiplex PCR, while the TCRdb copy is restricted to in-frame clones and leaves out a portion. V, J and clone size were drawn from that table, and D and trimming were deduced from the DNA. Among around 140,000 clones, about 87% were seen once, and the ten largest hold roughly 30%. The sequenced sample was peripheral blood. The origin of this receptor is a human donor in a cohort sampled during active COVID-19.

The CDR3 loop is CASSTPSGQTYYEQYF. The CDR3 bases are TGTGCCAGCAGTACACCCTCCGGACAGACCTACTACGAGCAGTACTTC. The chain recombines TRBV6-2 or TRBV6-3 with TRBJ2-7, with D possibly matching TRBD1 (6 bases). V was cut by 5 bases and J by 3 bases, with 20 bases left in between. CDR3 length equals 16 residues. Germline-derived CDR1 and CDR2 are MNHEY and SVGEGT.